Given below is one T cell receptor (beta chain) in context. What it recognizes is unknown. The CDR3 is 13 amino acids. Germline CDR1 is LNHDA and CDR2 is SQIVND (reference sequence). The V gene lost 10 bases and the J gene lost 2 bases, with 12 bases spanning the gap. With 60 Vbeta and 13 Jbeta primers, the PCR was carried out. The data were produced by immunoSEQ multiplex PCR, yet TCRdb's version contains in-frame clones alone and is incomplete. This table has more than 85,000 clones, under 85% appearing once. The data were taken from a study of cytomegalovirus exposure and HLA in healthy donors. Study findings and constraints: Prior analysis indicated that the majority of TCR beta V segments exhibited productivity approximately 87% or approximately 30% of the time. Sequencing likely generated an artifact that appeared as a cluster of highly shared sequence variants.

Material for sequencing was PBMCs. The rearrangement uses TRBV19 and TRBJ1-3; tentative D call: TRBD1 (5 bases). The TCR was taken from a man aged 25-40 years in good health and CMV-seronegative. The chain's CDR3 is CATDAGTGNTIYF. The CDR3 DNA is TGTGCCACTGATGCAGGGACTGGAAACACCATATATTTT.